Listed below are T cell receptor beta chains from one sample, sequenced in a study of blood T cell repertoires in COVID-19. Assay: immunoSEQ multiplex PCR; the TCRdb copy retains only in-frame clones and omits some. The data hold over 200,000 clones, with over 80% observed a single time. The sample comprised peripheral blood. These receptors all come from a woman aged 70 to 79 with active or convalescent COVID-19. CDR3s include the opening cysteine and the closing phenylalanine or tryptophan. A D gene is named only where the DNA matches it firmly. Expanded clones get a size class; other rows say once, few or many, or leave the size out.

v_gene	j_gene	abundance	d_gene	CDR3nt	CDR3aa
TRBV5-1	TRBJ2-7	-	-	TGCGCCAGCAGCTCCTTGGGGAGCGTTTCCCTGGACGAGCAGTACTTC	CASSSLGSVSLDEQYF
TRBV11-2	TRBJ2-7	-	-	TGTGCCAGCAGCTTAGATCTGGGCATGGGTGGATCCTACGAGCAGTACTTC	CASSLDLGMGGSYEQYF
TRBV5-6	TRBJ2-5	-	-	TGTGCCAGCAGCTTGGGGGCCGAGACCCAGTACTTC	CASSLGAETQYF
TRBV4-2	TRBJ2-2	few	TRBD2	TGTGCCAGCAGCCCTCTCCGGGGGAAACCGGGGGGTAGGAGGACCGGGGAGCTGTTTTTT	CASSPLRGKPGGRRTGELFF
TRBV11-1	TRBJ2-3	-	TRBD1	TGTGCCAGCAGCCCCACAGGGGGCACAGATACGCAGTATTTT	CASSPTGGTDTQYF
TRBV10-3	TRBJ2-2	-	-	TGTGCCATCAGTGAGTCATCTAGTCGTGTGGAGCTGTTTTTT	CAISESSSRVELFF
TRBV28	TRBJ1-5	-	-	TGTGCCAGCAGTTTAAGGTCCGGGTTCAATCAGCCCCAGCATTTT	CASSLRSGFNQPQHF
TRBV19	TRBJ2-7	once	-	TGTGCCAGTAGTATAGCCAGGTTCGACGAGCAGTACTTC	CASSIARFDEQYF
TRBV6-1	TRBJ1-2	-	TRBD1	TGTGCCAGCAGTGAAGCCGGGACAGGGGGCGACTATGGCTACACCTTC	CASSEAGTGGDYGYTF
TRBV15	TRBJ2-7	-	-	TGTGCCACCAGCAGAAGACAAGCTGGAGAGCAGTACTTC	CATSRRQAGEQYF
TRBV18	TRBJ1-5	-	TRBD1	TGTGCCAGCTCGGAGGAGGGGGCCCGACAGCCCCAGCATTTT	CASSEEGARQPQHF
TRBV3-1/TRBV3-2	TRBJ2-1	-	TRBD2	TGTGCCAGCAGCCAAGAATATTTCGTAACTAGCGGGAGCTACAATGAGCAGTTCTTC	CASSQEYFVTSGSYNEQFF
TRBV6-7	TRBJ2-3	-	-	TGTGCCAGCAGGGGGCGGGGAAGGAGCACAGATACGCAGTATTTT	CASRGRGRSTDTQYF
TRBV4-1	TRBJ2-7	-	-	TGCGCCAGCAGCCAAGATGCAGCGAGCTCCTACGAGCAGTACTTC	CASSQDAASSYEQYF
TRBV10-3	TRBJ2-1	-	-	TGTGCCATCAGTGCTGTATCGGCAGGGGGGTACAATGAGCAGTTCTTC	CAISAVSAGGYNEQFF
TRBV10-3	TRBJ2-6	-	-	TGTGCCAGTAAAGGGGCCAACGTCCTGACTTTC	CASKGANVLTF
TRBV9	TRBJ2-1	-	-	TGTGCCAGCAGTCTTACAGGGCCATACAATGAGCAGTTCTTC	CASSLTGPYNEQFF
TRBV28	TRBJ1-6	-	-	TGTGCCAGCAGTTCAGGCTCCCTCCACTTT	CASSSGSLHF
TRBV30	TRBJ2-1	once	-	TGTGCACGAGGACTTCTCGGTGAGCAGTTCTTC	CARGLLGEQFF
TRBV20-1	TRBJ2-7	once	-	TGCAGTGCTAGTCTTGGGGGCGGCTCCTACGAGCAGTACTTC	CSASLGGGSYEQYF
TRBV21-1	TRBJ2-6	many	-	TGTGCCAGCAGCAAGGGCAGTCTCCTCTCTGGGGCCAACGTCCTGACTTTC	CASSKGSLLSGANVLTF
TRBV5-5	TRBJ2-1	few	-	TGTGCCAGCAGCTCCCAGACTAGAGGTGAGCAGTTCTTC	CASSSQTRGEQFF
TRBV10-3	TRBJ2-1	-	TRBD1	TGTGCCACCAGGGACAGCTCCTACAATGAGCAGTTCTTC	CATRDSSYNEQFF
TRBV2	TRBJ2-5	-	-	TGTGCCAGCAGTGAAATTACGTCCACGGCAAGGGAGGAGACCCAGTACTTC	CASSEITSTAREETQYF
TRBV7-3	TRBJ1-6	few	TRBD1	TGTGCCAGCAGCACAGGGACAGGGTTTTCACCCCTCCACTTT	CASSTGTGFSPLHF